The present entry profiles one TCR beta chain with its context. Its antigen is still unknown. The data are from a study of identical twins. General study results and limits: While abundant cord blood beta clonotypes carried fewer insertions, memory repertoires showed no such pattern. The presence of invariant MAIT and iNKT cells could partly confound analyses of zero-insertion sequences.

This CDR3 has 15 residues. The germline gives CDR1 SGHKS, CDR2 YYEKEE (reference sequence). V was trimmed by 0 bases and J by 4 bases, leaving 10 bases between them. Each cDNA held unique molecular identifiers, and template switching gave it a universal primer site. TCRdb re-called the 5' RACE reads through MiXCR, storing one row per CDR3 protein. The data contain approximately 500,000 distinct CDR3 sequences, about 24% of them seen just once; the ten biggest clones take up 2.9%. These same data were also listed under a study on T cells expressing NK-cell markers.

The sequencing input was CD4+ T cells sorted from blood. This chain links TRBV5-5 with TRBJ1-4; D not certain. The clonotype comes from a woman between 18 and 29 years old in good health. CDR3 nucleotide sequence: TGTGCCAGCAGCTTGGGAATTACAATTAATGAAAAACTGTTTTTT. It specifies CASSLGITINEKLFF.